This T cell receptor (beta chain) was sequenced during a study of shared clonotypes between healthy human individuals. Whole-study context: Three CD4 naive, three CD4 memory, two CD8 naive and one CD8 memory plate were used per donor. Study conclusions and caveats: Deeper or shallower sequencing was expected to change how clonotypes are shared among donors. Few donors restricted represented genetic and exposure-history diversity.

This CDR3 is built from 16 residues. Trimming took 2 bases from V and 8 from J; bases not matched to a gene: 10. CDR1 LGHNA and CDR2 YSLEER come from the germline V gene. Profiled with immunoSEQ multiplex PCR; TCRdb holds only in-frame clones, not every one. The sample lists about 2.1 million clones; around 93% were seen once. Remarks on this clone: Its cognate antigen is unknown.

CD45RO negativity and positive selection for CCR7 defined naive CD8 cells, a population that excluded terminally differentiated effector memory CD45RA+ cells. The clonotype comes from a man between 18 and 35 years old in good health. Some clones in this sample may be carry-over from other donors' samples. This rearrangement joins TRBV4-3 to TRBJ2-1; 9 nucleotides agree with TRBD2. Input material: naive CD8+ T cells from PBMCs. The CDR3 sequence: CASSQSAGGQQYEQFF. DNA for the CDR3: TGCGCCAGCAGCCAATCGGCGGGAGGGCAACAGTATGAGCAGTTCTTC.